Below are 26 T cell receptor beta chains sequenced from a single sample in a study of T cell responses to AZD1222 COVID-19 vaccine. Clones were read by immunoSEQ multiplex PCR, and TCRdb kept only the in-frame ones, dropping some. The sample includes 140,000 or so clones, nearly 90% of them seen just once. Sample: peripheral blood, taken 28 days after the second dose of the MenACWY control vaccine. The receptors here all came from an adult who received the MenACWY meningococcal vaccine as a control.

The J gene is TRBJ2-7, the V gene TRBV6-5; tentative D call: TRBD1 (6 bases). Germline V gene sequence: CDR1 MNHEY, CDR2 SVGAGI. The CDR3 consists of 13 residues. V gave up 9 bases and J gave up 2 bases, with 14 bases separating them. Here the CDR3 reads CASARGKPYEQYF. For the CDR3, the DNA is TGTGCCAGTGCCAGGGGTAAGCCCTACGAGCAGTACTTC.

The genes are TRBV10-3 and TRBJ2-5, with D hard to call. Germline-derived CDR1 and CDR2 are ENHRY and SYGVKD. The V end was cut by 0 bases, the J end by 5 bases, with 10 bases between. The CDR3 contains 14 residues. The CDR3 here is CAISESKGRETQYF. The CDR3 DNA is TGTGCCATCAGTGAGTCGAAAGGAAGGGAGACCCAGTACTTC.

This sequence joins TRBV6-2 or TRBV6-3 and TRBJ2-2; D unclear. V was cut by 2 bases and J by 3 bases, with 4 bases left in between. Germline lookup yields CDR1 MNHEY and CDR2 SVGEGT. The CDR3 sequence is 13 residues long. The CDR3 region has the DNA TGTGCCAGCAGTTACAGGGACACCGGGGAGCTGTTTTTT. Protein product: CASSYRDTGELFF.

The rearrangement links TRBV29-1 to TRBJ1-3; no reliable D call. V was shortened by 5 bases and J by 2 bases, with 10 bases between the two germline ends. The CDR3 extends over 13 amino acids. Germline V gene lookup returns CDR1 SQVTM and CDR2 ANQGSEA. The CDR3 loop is CSVSHRTGNTIYF. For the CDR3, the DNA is TGCAGCGTTTCCCACAGAACTGGAAACACCATATATTTT.

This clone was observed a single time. CDR3 region: CASSLDRLAKNIQYF. For the CDR3, the DNA is TGCGCCAGCAGCTTGGACCGTCTAGCCAAAAACATTCAGTACTTC. J is TRBJ2-4 and V is TRBV5-1; D is uncertain. Germline CDR1 SGHRS, CDR2 YFSETQ. V lost 0 bases to trimming and J lost 0 bases, with 7 bases between them. This CDR3 region has 15 residues.

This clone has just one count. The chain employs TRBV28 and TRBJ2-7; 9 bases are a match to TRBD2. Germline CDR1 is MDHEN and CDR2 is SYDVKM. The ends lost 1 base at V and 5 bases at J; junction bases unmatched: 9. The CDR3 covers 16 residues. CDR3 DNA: TGTGCCAGCAGTTTATTTAGTAGCGGGAGTCGGCACGAGCAGTACTTC. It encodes CASSLFSSGSRHEQYF. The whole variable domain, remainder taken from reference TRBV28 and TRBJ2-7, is DVKVTQSSRYLVKRTGEKVFLECVQDMDHENMFWYRQDPGLGLRLIYFSYDVKMKEKGDIPEGYSVSREKKERFSLILESASTNQTSMYLCASSLFSSGSRHEQYFGPGTRLTVT.

Written as DNA, the CDR3 is TGTGCCAGCAGTTACGAGGGTGCTACAGATACGCAGTATTTT. Translating gives CASSYEGATDTQYF. The gene calls are TRBV6-5 and TRBJ2-3; a possible D gene is TRBD2 (5 bases). V was pared by 2 bases and J by 3 bases, with 9 bases between. Looked up from germline, CDR1 is MNHEY and CDR2 is SVGAGI. The CDR3 sequence is 14 residues long.

In nucleotides, the CDR3 is TGCGCCAGCTCTCCCGAGACAGGGGGCGGTCAGCCCCAGCATTTT. It is translated as CASSPETGGGQPQHF. The chain couples TRBV5-1 to TRBJ1-5; 10 bases agree with TRBD1. Losses at the gene ends were 7 bases for V and 6 bases for J; bases not matched to a gene: 10. There are 15 residues in the CDR3. Germline CDR1 is SGHRS and CDR2 is YFSETQ.

CDR3 in amino acids: CASSSEGELFF. As DNA, the CDR3 is TGTGCCAGCAGCTCGGAGGGGGAGCTGTTTTTT. The chain is built from TRBV5-4 and TRBJ2-2; D is unresolved. V was shortened by 3 bases and J by 8 bases, with 5 bases between the two germline ends. Germline CDR1 SGHNT, CDR2 YYREEE (reference sequence). This CDR3 region has 11 residues.

The CDR3 sequence: CASSLGRGGRGRETQYF. The CDR3 DNA is TGCGCCAGCAGCTTAGGACGGGGGGGCCGCGGGAGGGAGACCCAGTACTTC. The J gene is TRBJ2-5, the V gene TRBV5-1; 8 bases map to TRBD2. Trimming cost V 2 bases and J 5 bases; bases outside gene matches: 14. This CDR3 is built from 17 residues. Per germline, CDR1 SGHRS and CDR2 YFSETQ.

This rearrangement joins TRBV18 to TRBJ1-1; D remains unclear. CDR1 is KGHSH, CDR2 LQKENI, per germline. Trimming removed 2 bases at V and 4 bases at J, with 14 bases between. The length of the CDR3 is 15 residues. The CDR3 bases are TGTGCCAGCTCACCAAATCTTTTCGGAAGCACTGAAGCTTTCTTT. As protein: CASSPNLFGSTEAFF. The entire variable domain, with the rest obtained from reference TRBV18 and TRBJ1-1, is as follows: NAGVMQNPRHLVRRRGQEARLRCSPMKGHSHVYWYRQLPEEGLKFMVYLQKENIIDESGMPKERFSAEFPKEGPSILRIQQVVRGDSAAYFCASSPNLFGSTEAFFGQGTRLTVV.

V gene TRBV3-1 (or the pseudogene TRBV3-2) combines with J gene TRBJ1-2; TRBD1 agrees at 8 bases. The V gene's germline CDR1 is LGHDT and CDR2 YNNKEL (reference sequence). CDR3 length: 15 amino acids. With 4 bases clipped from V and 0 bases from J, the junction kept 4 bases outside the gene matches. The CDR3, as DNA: TGTGCCAGCAGCCTTGGGACAGGAGCTAACTATGGCTACACCTTC. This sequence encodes CASSLGTGANYGYTF.

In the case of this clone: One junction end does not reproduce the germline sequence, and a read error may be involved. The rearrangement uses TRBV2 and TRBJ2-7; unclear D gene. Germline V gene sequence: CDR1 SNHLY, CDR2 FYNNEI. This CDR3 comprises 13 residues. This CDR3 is CASSEGPAYEQYF. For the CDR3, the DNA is TGTGCCAGCAGCGAAGGACCCGCCTACGAGCAGTACTTC.

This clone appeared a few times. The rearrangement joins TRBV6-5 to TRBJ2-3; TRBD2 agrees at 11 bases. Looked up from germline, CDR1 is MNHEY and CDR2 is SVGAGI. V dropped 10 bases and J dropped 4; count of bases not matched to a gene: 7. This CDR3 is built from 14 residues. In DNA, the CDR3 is TGTGCCACCAAACTAGCGGGAGTGTCAGATACGCAGTATTTT. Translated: CATKLAGVSDTQYF.

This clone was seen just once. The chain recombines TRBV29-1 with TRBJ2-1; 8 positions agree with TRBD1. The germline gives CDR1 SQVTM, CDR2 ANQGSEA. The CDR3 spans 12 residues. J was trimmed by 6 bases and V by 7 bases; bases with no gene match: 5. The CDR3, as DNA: TGCAGCGCCAGGACAGGGTCCAATGAGCAGTTCTTC. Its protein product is CSARTGSNEQFF.

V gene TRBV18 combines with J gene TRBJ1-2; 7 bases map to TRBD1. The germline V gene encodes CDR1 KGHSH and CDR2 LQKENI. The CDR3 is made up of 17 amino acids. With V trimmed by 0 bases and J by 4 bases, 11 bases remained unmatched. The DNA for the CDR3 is TGTGCCAGCTCACCACCCGGCAGGGGGATTGGGGGCTATGGCTACACCTTC. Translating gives CASSPPGRGIGGYGYTF.

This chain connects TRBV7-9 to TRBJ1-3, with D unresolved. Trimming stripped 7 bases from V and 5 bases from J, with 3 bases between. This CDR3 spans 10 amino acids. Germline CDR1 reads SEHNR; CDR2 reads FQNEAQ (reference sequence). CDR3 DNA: TGTGCCAGCACGAGAAACACCATATATTTT. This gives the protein CASTRNTIYF.

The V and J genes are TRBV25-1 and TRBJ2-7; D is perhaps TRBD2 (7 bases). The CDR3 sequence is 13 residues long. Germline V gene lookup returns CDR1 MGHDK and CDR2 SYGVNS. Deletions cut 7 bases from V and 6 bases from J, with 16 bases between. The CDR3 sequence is CASNAGARGEQYF. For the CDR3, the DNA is TGTGCCAGCAACGCGGGGGCTAGGGGCGAGCAGTACTTC.

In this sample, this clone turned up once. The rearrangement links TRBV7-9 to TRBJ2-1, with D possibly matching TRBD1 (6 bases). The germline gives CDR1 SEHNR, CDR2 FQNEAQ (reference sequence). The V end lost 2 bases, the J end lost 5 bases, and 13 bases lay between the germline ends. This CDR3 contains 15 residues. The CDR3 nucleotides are TGTGCCAGCAGCTTATATGTGGGGGCACACAATGAGCAGTTCTTC. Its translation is CASSLYVGAHNEQFF.

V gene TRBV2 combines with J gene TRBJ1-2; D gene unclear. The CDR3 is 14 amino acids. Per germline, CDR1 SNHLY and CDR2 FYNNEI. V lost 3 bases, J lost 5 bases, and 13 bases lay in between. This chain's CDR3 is CASSDSLTRYGYTF. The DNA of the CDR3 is TGTGCCAGCAGTGACAGCCTTACTAGGTATGGCTACACCTTC.

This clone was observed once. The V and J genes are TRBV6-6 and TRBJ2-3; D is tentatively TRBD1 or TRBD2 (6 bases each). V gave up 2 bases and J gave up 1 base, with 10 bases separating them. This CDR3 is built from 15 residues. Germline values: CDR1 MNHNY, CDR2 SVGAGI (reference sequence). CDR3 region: CASSYVGGGTDTQYF. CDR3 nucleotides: TGTGCCAGCAGTTACGTGGGGGGCGGCACAGATACGCAGTATTTT.

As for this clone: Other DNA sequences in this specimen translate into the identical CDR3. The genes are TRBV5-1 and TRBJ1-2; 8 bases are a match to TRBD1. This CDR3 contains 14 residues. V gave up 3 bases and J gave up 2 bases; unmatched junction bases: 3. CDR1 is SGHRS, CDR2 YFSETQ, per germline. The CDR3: CASSSDRGNYGYTF. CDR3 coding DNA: TGCGCCAGCAGCTCAGACAGGGGAAACTATGGCTACACCTTC.

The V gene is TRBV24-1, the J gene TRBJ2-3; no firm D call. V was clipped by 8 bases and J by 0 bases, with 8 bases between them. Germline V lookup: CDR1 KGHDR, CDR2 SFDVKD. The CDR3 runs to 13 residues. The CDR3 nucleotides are TGTGCCACCACCTCTGCTAGCACAGATACGCAGTATTTT. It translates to CATTSASTDTQYF.

The CDR3 sequence is CASSPTDRSYGYTF. DNA for the CDR3: TGTGCCAGCAGCCCCACGGACAGGAGCTATGGCTACACCTTC. V usage is TRBV7-8 and J usage is TRBJ1-2; 7 nucleotides agree with TRBD1. The junction had 7 bases not matched to a gene; V was cut back by 5 bases and J by 4 bases. The CDR3 contains 14 residues. Per the germline V gene, CDR1 is SGHVS and CDR2 is FQNEAQ. The full variable domain, rest sourced from reference TRBV7-8 and TRBJ1-2, is GAGVSQSPRYKVAKRGQDVALRCDPISGHVSLFWYQQALGQGPEFLTYFQNEAQLDKSGLPSDRFFAERPEGSVSTLKIQRTQQEDSAVYLCASSPTDRSYGYTFGSGTRLTVV.

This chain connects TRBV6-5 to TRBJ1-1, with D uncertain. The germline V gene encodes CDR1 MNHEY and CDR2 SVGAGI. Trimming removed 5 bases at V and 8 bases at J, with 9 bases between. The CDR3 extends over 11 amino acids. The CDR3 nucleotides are TGTGCCAGCAGTACTGGCGGAGAAGCTTTCTTT. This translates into CASSTGGEAFF.

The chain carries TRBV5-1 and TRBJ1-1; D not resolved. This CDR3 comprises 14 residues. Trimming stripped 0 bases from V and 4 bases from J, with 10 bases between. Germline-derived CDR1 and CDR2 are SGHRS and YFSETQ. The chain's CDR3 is CASSLDPSGTEAFF. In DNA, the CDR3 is TGCGCCAGCAGCTTGGATCCCAGCGGCACTGAAGCTTTCTTT.